This T cell receptor (beta chain) emerged from a study of blood T cells in healthy people across ages (dated by TCRdb to about 2015). Notes on the research overall: In model experiments, template switching captured roughly one uniquely barcoded TCR beta cDNA molecule for every two T cells. Using deep sequencing normalized with unique cDNA molecular identifiers, the study measured how TCR beta repertoire diversity changes with age. The donors were divided into four age groups: young (average approximately 16 years), middle-aged (around 37), aged (62) and long-lived (nearly 85). To avoid experimental bias, donors of different ages were randomly spread across the sequencing lanes. Using the same blood draw, the study looked at two additional independent replicas of 1 million unique cDNA reads for two donors, one aged 18 to 30 and the other aged 80 or older.

Donors were a few dozen systemically healthy Caucasian individuals from Russia aged roughly 6 to 90 years. Roughly 10 milliliters of peripheral blood were collected from each donor into EDTA-treated Vacutainer tubes. Ficoll-Paque density-gradient centrifugation was used to isolate PBMCs, with at least 6 million per sample. Total RNA was extracted from PBMCs with Trizol reagent, with at least 5.5 micrograms obtained per sample. For every donor, an aliquot of PBMCs went through flow cytometry to measure the percentages of naive CD45RAhigh/CD27high T cells. CDR1 is given as SGHKS and CDR2 as YYEKEE, both from the germline V gene (reference sequence). Including cysteine and phenylalanine, the CDR3 has 15 amino acids. The sequence is cut down to CDR3 DNA, 45 bases in frame from base 1. Concerning this clonotype itself: What this receptor recognizes is not known. The junction does not match germline at one end; this may be a read error.

Results the study describes overall, beyond this receptor: Observed TCR beta diversity correlated strongly with the percentage of naive T cells measured by flow cytometry. Observed TCR beta diversity per million T cells fell roughly linearly with age, and a significant reduction was already apparent by age around 44. Compared with the aged group, the long-lived group had more naive CD4+ T cells, fewer expanded clones and increased TCR diversity, a pattern suggesting age selection. The CMV infection status of donors was not known, potentially confounding age-related changes in expanded clonotypes. Bulk unsorted PBMC profiling prevented conclusive comparison of naive and antigen-experienced compartments. Estimates of total diversity based on one million sequenced T cells were considered lower bounds and underestimates.

Receptors were amplified or captured by 5' RACE. Reads for this sample came from an Illumina HiSeq 2500. The second PCR ran for roughly 7 to 12 cycles and used a J-beta primer mix along with a sample-barcoded 5' primer. Each TCR beta cDNA molecule received a unique molecular identifier from a template-switch 5' adaptor carrying 12 random nucleotides. Each sample yielded at least 3 million CDR3-containing paired-end reads. All of the RNA was converted into first-strand cDNA using the Mint cDNA synthesis kit, with a TRBC-specific oligonucleotide serving as the primer. Following uracil-DNA glycosylase treatment, a first 18-cycle PCR with universal primers M1SS and BC2_uni_R was performed on all cDNA. On the study's bioinformatics: Normalization of each sample was performed by random selection of 1 million high-quality reads, each carrying a distinct molecular identifier. Reads with shared molecular identifiers were discarded instead of being binned into consensus sequences. CDR3 identification, clonotype clustering and error correction used MiTCR with a Q25 quality threshold and the strictest error-elimination algorithm. A nonparametric unseen species model with Euler transformation was used to estimate a lower bound on total TCR beta diversity. TCRdb trimmed the raw reads at Q25, called clones with MiXCR and kept productive beta chains. Rows matching on CDR3 protein sequence are summarized as one entry with the most common DNA and genes. The V and J calls and clone size come from TCRdb's table, not from the authors' own analysis. The sample includes about 1.6 million distinct CDR3 sequences, with about 32% observed a single time. Clones ranked in the top ten supply around 10% of the sample.

The source material was blood. This clonotype originated in a woman in her 30s in good health. This receptor chain uses TRBV5-5 and TRBJ2-7; there is no confident call for the D gene. CDR3 region: CASSLGQTSSCEQYF. The nucleotide sequence is TGTGCCAGCAGCTTGGGCCAGACCAGCTCCTGCGAGCAGTACTTC.